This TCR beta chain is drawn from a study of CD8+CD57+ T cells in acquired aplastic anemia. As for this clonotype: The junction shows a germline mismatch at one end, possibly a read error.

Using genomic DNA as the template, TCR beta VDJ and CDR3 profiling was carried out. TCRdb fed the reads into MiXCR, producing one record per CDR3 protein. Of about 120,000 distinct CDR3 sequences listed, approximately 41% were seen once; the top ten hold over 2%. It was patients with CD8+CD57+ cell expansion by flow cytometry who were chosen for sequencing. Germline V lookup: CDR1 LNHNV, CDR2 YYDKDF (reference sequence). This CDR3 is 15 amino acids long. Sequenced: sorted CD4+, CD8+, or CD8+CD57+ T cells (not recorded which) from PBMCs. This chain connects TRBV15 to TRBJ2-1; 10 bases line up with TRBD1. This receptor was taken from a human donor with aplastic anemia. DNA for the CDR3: TGCGCCACCAGCGGAGTAGGACAGGGGGAAAATGAGCAGTTCTTC. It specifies CATSGVGQGENEQFF.